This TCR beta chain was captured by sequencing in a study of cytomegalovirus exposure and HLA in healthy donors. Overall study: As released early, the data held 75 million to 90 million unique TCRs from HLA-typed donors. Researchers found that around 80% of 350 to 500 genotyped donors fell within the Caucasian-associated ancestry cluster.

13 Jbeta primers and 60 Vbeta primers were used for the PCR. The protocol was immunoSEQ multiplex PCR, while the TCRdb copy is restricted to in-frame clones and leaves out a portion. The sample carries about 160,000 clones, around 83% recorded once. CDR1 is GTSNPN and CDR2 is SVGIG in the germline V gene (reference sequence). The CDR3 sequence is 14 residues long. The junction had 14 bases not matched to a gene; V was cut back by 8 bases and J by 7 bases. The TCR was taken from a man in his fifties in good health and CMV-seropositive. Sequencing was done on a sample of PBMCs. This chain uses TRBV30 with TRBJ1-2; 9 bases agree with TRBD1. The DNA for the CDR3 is TGTGCCAGAGGCCTTCGGACAGGGGCAGGTGGCTACACCTTC. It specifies CARGLRTGAGGYTF.